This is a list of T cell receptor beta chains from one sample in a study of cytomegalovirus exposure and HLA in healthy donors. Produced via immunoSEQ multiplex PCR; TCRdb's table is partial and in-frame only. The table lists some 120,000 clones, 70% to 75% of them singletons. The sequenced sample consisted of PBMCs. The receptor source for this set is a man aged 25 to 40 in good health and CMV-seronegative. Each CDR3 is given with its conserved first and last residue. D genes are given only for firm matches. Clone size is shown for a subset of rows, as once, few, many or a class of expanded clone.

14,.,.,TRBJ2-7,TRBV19,CASSRELVSHEQYF,TGTGCCAGTAGTCGTGAGCTAGTCTCCCACGAGCAGTACTTC
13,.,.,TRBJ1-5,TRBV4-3,CASSLTQDQPQHF,TGCGCCAGCAGCCTAACCCAGGATCAGCCCCAGCATTTT
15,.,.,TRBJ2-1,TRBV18,CASSPRGATYNEQFF,TGTGCCAGCTCACCCCGGGGGGCCACTTACAATGAGCAGTTCTTC
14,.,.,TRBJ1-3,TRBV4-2,CASSQAVGRNTIYF,TGTGCCAGCAGCCAAGCGGTGGGGCGGAACACCATATATTTT
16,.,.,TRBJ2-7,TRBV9,CASSPPNARQTYEQYF,TGTGCCAGCAGCCCACCAAATGCCCGACAGACCTACGAGCAGTACTTC
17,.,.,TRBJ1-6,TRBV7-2,CASSLGSRGGGISPLHF,TGTGCCAGCAGCTTAGGGTCGAGGGGAGGGGGTATATCACCCCTCCACTTT
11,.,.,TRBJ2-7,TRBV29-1,CSVVRAYEQYF,TGCAGCGTTGTCAGGGCCTACGAGCAGTACTTC
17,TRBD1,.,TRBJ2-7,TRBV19,CASSPAQGSESSYEQYF,TGTGCCAGTAGTCCAGCACAGGGGTCAGAGAGCTCCTACGAGCAGTACTTC
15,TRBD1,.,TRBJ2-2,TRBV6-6,CASSLSSGTGYVLFF,TGTGCCAGCAGTCTCTCCTCCGGGACAGGTTATGTGCTGTTTTTT
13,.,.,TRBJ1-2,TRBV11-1,CASSLAEEYGYTF,TGTGCCAGCAGCTTAGCCGAAGAGTATGGCTACACCTTC
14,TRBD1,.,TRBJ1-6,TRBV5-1,CASSRQGEDSPLHF,TGCGCCAGCAGCAGACAGGGTGAAGATTCACCCCTCCACTTT
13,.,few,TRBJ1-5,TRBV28,CASSLSRNQPQHF,TGTGCCAGCAGTTTAAGCAGGAATCAGCCCCAGCATTTT
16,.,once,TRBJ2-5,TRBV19,CASSGFPQTGLETQYF,TGTGCCAGTAGTGGGTTTCCGCAAACAGGGCTAGAGACCCAGTACTTC
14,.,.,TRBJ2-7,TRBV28,CASSVHGSSYEQYF,TGTGCCAGCAGCGTCCACGGGTCTTCCTACGAGCAGTACTTC
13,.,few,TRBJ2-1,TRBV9,CASSVAQGIEQFF,TGTGCCAGCAGCGTAGCGCAGGGGATTGAGCAGTTCTTC
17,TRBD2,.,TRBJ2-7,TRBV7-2,CASSLSRTLAAGYEQYF,TGTGCCAGCAGCTTATCGCGTACTCTAGCGGCCGGATACGAGCAGTACTTC
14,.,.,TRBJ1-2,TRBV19,CASTSPGEIYGYTF,TGTGCCAGTACCTCCCCGGGGGAAATCTATGGCTACACCTTC
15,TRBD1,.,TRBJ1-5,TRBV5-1,CASRLSAGGEQPQHF,TGCGCCAGCAGGCTTTCGGCAGGGGGTGAGCAGCCCCAGCATTTT
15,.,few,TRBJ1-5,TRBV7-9,CASSSSGGANQPQHF,TGTGCCAGCAGCTCAAGTGGGGGGGCAAATCAGCCCCAGCATTTT
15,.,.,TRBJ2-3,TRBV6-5,CASSYSGRSTDTQYF,TGTGCCAGCAGTTACTCGGGGAGGAGCACAGATACGCAGTATTTT
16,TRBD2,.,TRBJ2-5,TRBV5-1,CASSLGVSGPEETQYF,TGCGCCAGCAGCTTGGGGGTTAGCGGGCCTGAAGAGACCCAGTACTTC
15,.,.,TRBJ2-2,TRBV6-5,CASSYQGPPTGELFF,TGTGCCAGCAGTTACCAGGGGCCCCCCACCGGGGAGCTGTTTTTT
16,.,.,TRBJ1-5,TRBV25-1,CASSEHTGYSNQPQHF,TGTGCCAGCAGTGAACACACAGGTTATAGCAATCAGCCCCAGCATTTT
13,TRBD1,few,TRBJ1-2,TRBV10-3,CAIQGAGNYGYTF,TGTGCCATCCAGGGGGCAGGTAACTATGGCTACACCTTC
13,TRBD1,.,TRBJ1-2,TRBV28,CAASYRGGYGYTF,TGTGCCGCATCGTACAGGGGGGGGTATGGCTACACCTTC
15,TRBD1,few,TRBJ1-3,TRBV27,CASRPDRVSGNTIYF,TGTGCCAGCAGACCGGACAGGGTCTCTGGAAACACCATATATTTT
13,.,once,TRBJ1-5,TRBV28,CASIQGGEQPQHF,TGTGCCAGCATCCAGGGAGGCGAGCAGCCCCAGCATTTT
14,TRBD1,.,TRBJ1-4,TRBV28,CASSSTGENEKLFF,TGTGCCAGCAGTTCGACAGGGGAAAATGAAAAACTGTTTTTT
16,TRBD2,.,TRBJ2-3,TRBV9,CASSASSGGAGDTQYF,TGTGCCAGCAGCGCATCTAGCGGGGGGGCGGGAGATACGCAGTATTTT
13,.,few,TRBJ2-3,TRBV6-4,CASRRTVTDTQYF,TGTGCCAGCAGGCGGACAGTGACAGATACGCAGTATTTT
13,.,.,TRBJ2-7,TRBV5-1,CASSQGAIYEQYF,TGCGCCAGCAGCCAAGGGGCCATCTACGAGCAGTACTTC
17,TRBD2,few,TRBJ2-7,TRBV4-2,CASSQLGASSGGAEQYF,TGTGCCAGCAGCCAACTCGGGGCTTCTAGCGGGGGCGCCGAGCAGTACTTC
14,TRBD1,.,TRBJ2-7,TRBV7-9,CASNGGQGAYEQYF,TGTGCCAGCAACGGGGGACAGGGGGCCTACGAGCAGTACTTC